These T cell receptor beta chains were read from a single sample in a study of blood T cell repertoires in COVID-19. Clones were read by immunoSEQ multiplex PCR, and TCRdb kept only the in-frame ones, dropping some. The sample shows a few hundred thousand clones, around 85% of them seen only once. The specimen sequenced was peripheral blood. These receptors were obtained from a woman aged 70-85 years with acute or convalescent COVID-19. Both conserved end residues are part of each CDR3. Each record gives: J gene, CDR3 length, D gene, clone size, V gene, CDR3 DNA, CDR3 protein. The D gene is left open where the match is weak. Only part of the rows carry a size: once, few, many, or a class if the clone is expanded.

>TRBJ2-7|12|NA|NA|TRBV30
TGTGCCTGGAGTCAACAGGGCTACGAGCAGTACTTC
CAWSQQGYEQYF
>TRBJ1-2|14|NA|NA|TRBV6-5
TGTGCCAGCAGGGCAGGGGATTCTCGCTATGGCTACACCTTC
CASRAGDSRYGYTF
>TRBJ1-2|13|NA|NA|TRBV30
TGTGCTTCCCCAGGGGTGCCCAACTATGGCTACACCTTC
CASPGVPNYGYTF
>TRBJ2-7|13|NA|NA|TRBV6-2/TRBV6-3
TGTGCCAGCAGTTACTGGACATCCTACGAGCAGTACTTC
CASSYWTSYEQYF
>TRBJ2-1|14|NA|NA|TRBV6-1
TGTGCCAGCAGTGAAGCGGGGAGCGAGAATGAGCAGTTCTTC
CASSEAGSENEQFF
>TRBJ2-5|14|NA|NA|TRBV18
TGTGCCAGCTCCCCGAGGGCAGGCCAAGAGACCCAGTACTTC
CASSPRAGQETQYF
>TRBJ2-1|13|TRBD1|NA|TRBV7-2
TGTGCCAGCAGCCGGGACAGGGGCGATGAGCAGTTCTTC
CASSRDRGDEQFF
>TRBJ1-5|13|TRBD1|NA|TRBV10-3
TGTGCCACCCGGGACAGGGTCAATCAGCCCCAGCATTTT
CATRDRVNQPQHF
>TRBJ1-1|12|NA|NA|TRBV6-5
TGTGCAGATTCGGTAGGGGACACTGAAGCTTTCTTT
CADSVGDTEAFF
>TRBJ1-5|15|NA|NA|TRBV7-8
TGTGCCAGCAGCTCAGCCCTACGAAGGGGGCAGCCCCAGCATTTT
CASSSALRRGQPQHF
>TRBJ2-3|15|NA|NA|TRBV2
TGTGCCAGCAGAGGGGGCGGGGTCTCCACAGATACGCAGTATTTT
CASRGGGVSTDTQYF
>TRBJ1-2|15|NA|NA|TRBV19
TGTGCCAGTAGTGGAGGGCCCCGACGGTCCTATGGCTACACCTTC
CASSGGPRRSYGYTF
>TRBJ1-3|19|TRBD1|NA|TRBV14
TGTGCCAGCAGCCCCCTGAGGGGCAGGGGGCCCATGGTTGGAAACACCATATATTTT
CASSPLRGRGPMVGNTIYF
>TRBJ1-2|15|NA|NA|TRBV6-5
TGTGCCAGCAGCCTCGGGCGGGGAGAAAACTATGGCTACACCTTC
CASSLGRGENYGYTF
>TRBJ1-6|14|NA|few|TRBV30
TGTGCCTGGAGCCTAGGGCAGGGAAAGGCACCCCTCCACTTT
CAWSLGQGKAPLHF
>TRBJ1-4|14|NA|NA|TRBV2
TGTGCCAGCAACAGGGCCCCGCCTAATGAAAAACTGTTTTTT
CASNRAPPNEKLFF
>TRBJ1-5|14|NA|NA|TRBV7-2
TGTGCCAGCAGCTTAGGGACAGGCAATCAGCCCCAGCATTTT
CASSLGTGNQPQHF
>TRBJ1-2|14|NA|NA|TRBV7-9
TGTGCCAGCAGCTTACTGCGGGGAGGGTATGGCTACACCTTC
CASSLLRGGYGYTF
>TRBJ2-5|13|NA|NA|TRBV3-1/TRBV3-2
TGTGCCAGCAGCCAAGCAGGCGACGAGACCCAGTACTTC
CASSQAGDETQYF
>TRBJ2-3|14|TRBD1|NA|TRBV2
TGTGCCAGCAGAACAGGACAGGGGCGAGATACGCAGTATTTT
CASRTGQGRDTQYF
>TRBJ1-2|15|TRBD1|NA|TRBV19
TGTGCCAGTAGTATAGTGTCAGGGGGTAACTATGGCTACACCTTC
CASSIVSGGNYGYTF
>TRBJ2-1|16|NA|NA|TRBV18
TGTGCCAGCTCACCCCGGGACACAATTCCGTACAATGAGCAGTTCTTC
CASSPRDTIPYNEQFF
>TRBJ1-2|12|NA|NA|TRBV7-9
TGTGCCAGCAGCCGACAGCTCTATGGCTACACCTTC
CASSRQLYGYTF
>TRBJ2-5|18|TRBD2|NA|TRBV11-2
TGTGCCAGCAGCCTACTCGGGACTAGCGGGGGGGCCCGAGAGACCCAGTACTTC
CASSLLGTSGGARETQYF
>TRBJ1-1|15|TRBD1|NA|TRBV6-1
TGTGCCAGCAGTGAAGGGACAGGGTATTACACTGAAGCTTTCTTT
CASSEGTGYYTEAFF
>TRBJ2-5|14|TRBD1|once|TRBV9
TGTGCCAGCAGCCAAGGACAGGGGCACGAGACCCAGTACTTC
CASSQGQGHETQYF
>TRBJ2-1|15|TRBD1|NA|TRBV24-1
TGTGCCACCAGTGATTCCGGGACAGGGGCGGATGAGCAGTTCTTC
CATSDSGTGADEQFF
>TRBJ1-5|12|NA|NA|TRBV12-3/TRBV12-4
TGTGCCAGCACCTGGGCTAATCAGCCCCAGCATTTT
CASTWANQPQHF
>TRBJ2-2|20|TRBD2|NA|TRBV5-4
TGTGCCAGCAGTCCTCAATCGTGGGCAAGCGGGGGGGCAAACACCGGGGAGCTGTTTTTT
CASSPQSWASGGANTGELFF
>TRBJ2-1|14|TRBD1|few|TRBV2
TGTGCCAGCAGGGGGACAGGGATATACAATGAGCAGTTCTTC
CASRGTGIYNEQFF
>TRBJ1-1|14|TRBD1|NA|TRBV7-6
TGTGCCAGCAGCTTAGGAGGGGGCGACACTGAAGCTTTCTTT
CASSLGGGDTEAFF
>TRBJ1-1|14|TRBD1|NA|TRBV6-2/TRBV6-3
TGTGCCAGCAGCAGACAGGGCAAAGGCACTGAAGCTTTCTTT
CASSRQGKGTEAFF
>TRBJ2-7|14|NA|NA|TRBV11-2
TGTGCCAGCAGCTTACACCAGGCGAGCTACGAGCAGTACTTC
CASSLHQASYEQYF
>TRBJ1-1|14|NA|NA|TRBV6-5
TGTGCCAGCAGTCGACAGACATTGAACACTGAAGCTTTCTTT
CASSRQTLNTEAFF
>TRBJ2-3|10|NA|NA|TRBV20-1
TGCAGTGCTCCTTTAAATACGCAGTATTTT
CSAPLNTQYF
>TRBJ1-4|14|TRBD1|NA|TRBV4-1
TGCGCCAGCAGCCCAGGGACAGGGCGTGAAAAACTGTTTTTT
CASSPGTGREKLFF
>TRBJ2-2|13|NA|NA|TRBV29-1
TGCAGCGCTGACCCCCTGAACACCGGGGAGCTGTTTTTT
CSADPLNTGELFF
>TRBJ1-1|12|TRBD1|NA|TRBV7-9
TGTGCCAGCAAGACAGGGGACACTGAAGCTTTCTTT
CASKTGDTEAFF
>TRBJ1-1|14|NA|NA|TRBV30
TGTGCCTTTAAAAGGGGGGGAGGAAACACTGAAGCTTTCTTT
CAFKRGGGNTEAFF
>TRBJ1-3|14|TRBD1|once|TRBV5-1
TGCGCCAGCAGCTTTCGGGACAGGGCAAACACCATATATTTT
CASSFRDRANTIYF